This T cell receptor beta chain was identified during a study of T cells after yellow fever vaccination. Study-level information: Fractions of limited cellularity were prepared by means of SMART-Seq v4 Ultra Low Input. Study results and limitations: Of the clonotypes, a small share occurred in both CD4 and CD8 compartments. The booster saw the reappearance of most primary-vaccination clones (approximately 97% CD4, about 88% CD8).

Concerning this clonotype itself: Its specificity is not known.

Template switching with 5'RACE generated the TCR cDNA and added a universal primer site and UMIs. TCRdb called the 5' RACE reads again in MiXCR, with one record for every CDR3 protein. Of fewer than 350,000 distinct CDR3 sequences listed, approximately 4.5% are singletons. Sequenced material: PBMCs, taken 15 days after the yellow fever booster vaccination. The origin of this receptor is a man aged 18 to 30 who received the YFV17D yellow fever vaccine.

In DNA, the CDR3 is TGTGCCAGCAGCGCAAGGGAGCCGGACAGGGATTTTTATCAGCCCCAGCATTTT. Translation: CASSAREPDRDFYQPQHF. This chain links TRBV7-9 with TRBJ1-5; 8 nucleotides agree with TRBD1. With V trimmed by 5 bases and J by 5 bases, 17 bases remained unmatched. Germline CDR1 reads SEHNR; CDR2 reads FQNEAQ (reference sequence). CDR3 length: 18 residues.